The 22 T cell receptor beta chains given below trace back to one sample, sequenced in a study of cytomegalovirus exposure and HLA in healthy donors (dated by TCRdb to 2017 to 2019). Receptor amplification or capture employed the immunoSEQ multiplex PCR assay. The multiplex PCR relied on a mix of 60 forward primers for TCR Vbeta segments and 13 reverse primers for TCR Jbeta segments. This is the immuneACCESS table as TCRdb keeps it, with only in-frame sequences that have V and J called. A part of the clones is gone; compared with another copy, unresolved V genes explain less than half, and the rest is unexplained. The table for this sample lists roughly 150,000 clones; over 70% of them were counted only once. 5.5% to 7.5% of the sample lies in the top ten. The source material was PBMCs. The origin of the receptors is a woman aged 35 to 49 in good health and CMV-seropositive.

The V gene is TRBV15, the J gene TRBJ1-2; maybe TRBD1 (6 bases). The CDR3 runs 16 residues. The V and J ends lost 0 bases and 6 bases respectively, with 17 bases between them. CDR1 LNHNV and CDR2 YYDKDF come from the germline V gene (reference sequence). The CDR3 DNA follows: TGTGCCACCAGCAGAGATTCTGGATTCCAGGGGAATGGCTACACCTTC. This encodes CATSRDSGFQGNGYTF.

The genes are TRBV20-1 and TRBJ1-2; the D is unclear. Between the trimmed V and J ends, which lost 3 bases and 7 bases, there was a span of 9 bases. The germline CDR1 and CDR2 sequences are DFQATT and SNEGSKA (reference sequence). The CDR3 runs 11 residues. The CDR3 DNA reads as TGCAGTGCTAGGAGGTCTGCTGGCTACACCTTC. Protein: CSARRSAGYTF.

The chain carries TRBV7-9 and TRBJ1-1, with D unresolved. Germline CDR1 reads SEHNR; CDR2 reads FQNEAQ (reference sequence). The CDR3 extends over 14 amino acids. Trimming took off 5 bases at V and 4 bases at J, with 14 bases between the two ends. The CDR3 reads CASSPPASGTEAFF. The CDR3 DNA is TGTGCCAGCAGCCCCCCCGCGTCGGGCACTGAAGCTTTCTTT. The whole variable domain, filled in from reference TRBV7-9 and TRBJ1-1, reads DTGVSQNPRHKITKRGQNVTFRCDPISEHNRLYWYRQTLGQGPEFLTYFQNEAQLEKSRLLSDRFSAERPKGSFSTLEIQRTEQGDSAMYLCASSPPASGTEAFFGQGTRLTVV.

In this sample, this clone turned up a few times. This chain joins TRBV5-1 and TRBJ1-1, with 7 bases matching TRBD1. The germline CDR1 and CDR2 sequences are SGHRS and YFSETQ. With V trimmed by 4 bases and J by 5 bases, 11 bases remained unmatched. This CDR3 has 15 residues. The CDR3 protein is CASSERQGRRTEAFF. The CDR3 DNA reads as TGCGCCAGCAGCGAAAGACAGGGTCGGAGGACTGAAGCTTTCTTT.

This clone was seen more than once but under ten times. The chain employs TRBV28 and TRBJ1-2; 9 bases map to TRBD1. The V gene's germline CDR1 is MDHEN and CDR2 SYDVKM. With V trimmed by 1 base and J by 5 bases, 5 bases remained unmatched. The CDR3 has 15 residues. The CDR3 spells CASSLYRGRGYGYTF. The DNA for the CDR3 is TGTGCCAGCAGTTTATACAGGGGGCGCGGGTATGGCTACACCTTC.

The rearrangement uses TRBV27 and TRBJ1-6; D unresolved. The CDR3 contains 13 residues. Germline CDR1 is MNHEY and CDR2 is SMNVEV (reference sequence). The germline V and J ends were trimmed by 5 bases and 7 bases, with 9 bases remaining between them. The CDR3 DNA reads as TGTGCCAGCAGTACTCGACAAAATTCACCCCTCCACTTT. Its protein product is CASSTRQNSPLHF.

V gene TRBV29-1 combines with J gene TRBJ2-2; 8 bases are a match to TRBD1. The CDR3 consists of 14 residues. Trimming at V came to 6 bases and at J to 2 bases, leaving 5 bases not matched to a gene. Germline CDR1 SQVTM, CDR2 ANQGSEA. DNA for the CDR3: TGCAGCGTGGCGCAGGGGGCAAACACCGGGGAGCTGTTTTTT. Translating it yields CSVAQGANTGELFF.

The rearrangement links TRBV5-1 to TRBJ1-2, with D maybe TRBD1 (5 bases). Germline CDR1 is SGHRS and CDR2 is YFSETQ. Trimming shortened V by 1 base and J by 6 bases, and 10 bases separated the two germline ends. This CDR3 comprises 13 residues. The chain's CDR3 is CASSLQGTDGYTF. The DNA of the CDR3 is TGCGCCAGCAGCTTGCAGGGTACGGATGGCTACACCTTC. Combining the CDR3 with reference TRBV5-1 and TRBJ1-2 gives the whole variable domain KAGVTQTPRYLIKTRGQQVTLSCSPISGHRSVSWYQQTPGQGLQFLFEYFSETQRNKGNFPGRFSGRQFSNSRSEMNVSTLELGDSALYLCASSLQGTDGYTFGSGTRLTVV.

The CDR3 DNA reads as TGTGCCAGCAGCCCCTCCGGGACTAGCGGTGAGCAGTACTTC. It is translated as CASSPSGTSGEQYF. The genes are TRBV7-9 and TRBJ2-7; 11 bases match TRBD2. This CDR3 is built from 14 residues. The junction had 7 bases not matched to a gene; V was cut back by 5 bases and J by 7 bases. Germline loops: CDR1 SEHNR, CDR2 FQNEAQ (reference sequence).

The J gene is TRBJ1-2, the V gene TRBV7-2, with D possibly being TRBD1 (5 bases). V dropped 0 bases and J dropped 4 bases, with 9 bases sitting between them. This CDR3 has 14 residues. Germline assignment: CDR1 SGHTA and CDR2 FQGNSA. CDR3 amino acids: CASSLAGGGYGYTF. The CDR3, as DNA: TGTGCCAGCAGCTTAGCTGGGGGGGGCTATGGCTACACCTTC.

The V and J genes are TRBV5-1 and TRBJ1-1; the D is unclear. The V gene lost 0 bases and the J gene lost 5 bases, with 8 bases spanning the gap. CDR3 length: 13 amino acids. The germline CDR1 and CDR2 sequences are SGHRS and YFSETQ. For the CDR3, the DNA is TGCGCCAGCAGCTTGGCCCCGAGGACTGAAGCTTTCTTT. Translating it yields CASSLAPRTEAFF. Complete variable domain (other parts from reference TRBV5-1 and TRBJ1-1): KAGVTQTPRYLIKTRGQQVTLSCSPISGHRSVSWYQQTPGQGLQFLFEYFSETQRNKGNFPGRFSGRQFSNSRSEMNVSTLELGDSALYLCASSLAPRTEAFFGQGTRLTVV.

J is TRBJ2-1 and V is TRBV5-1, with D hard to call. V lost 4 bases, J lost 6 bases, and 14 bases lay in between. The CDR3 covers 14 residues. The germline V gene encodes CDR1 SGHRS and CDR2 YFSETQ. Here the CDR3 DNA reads TGCGCCAGCAGCCCCGTCGATCTAATCAATGAGCAGTTCTTC. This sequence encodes CASSPVDLINEQFF.

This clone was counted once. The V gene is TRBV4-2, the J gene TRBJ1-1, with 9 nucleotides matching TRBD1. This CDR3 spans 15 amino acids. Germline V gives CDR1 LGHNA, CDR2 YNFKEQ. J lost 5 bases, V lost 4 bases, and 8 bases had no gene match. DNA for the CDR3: TGTGCCAGCAGCCCGGGACAGGGTGATCCAACTGAAGCTTTCTTT. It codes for CASSPGQGDPTEAFF.

The CDR3 reads CASSPTDREHGYTF. CDR3 bases: TGTGCCAGCAGCCCCACGGACAGGGAGCACGGCTACACCTTC. The chain is built from TRBV14 and TRBJ1-2; 8 bases match TRBD1. Unmatched junction bases numbered 9, after V lost 4 bases and J lost 8 bases. Per the germline V gene, CDR1 is SGHDN and CDR2 is FVKESK. This CDR3 has 14 amino acids.

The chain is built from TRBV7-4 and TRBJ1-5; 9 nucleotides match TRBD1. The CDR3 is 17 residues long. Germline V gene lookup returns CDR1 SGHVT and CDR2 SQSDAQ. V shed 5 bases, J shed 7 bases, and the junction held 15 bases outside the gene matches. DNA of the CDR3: TGTGCCAGCAGCCCCGCAGGAGGGGACAGGGTAGACCAGCCCCAGCATTTT. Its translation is CASSPAGGDRVDQPQHF.

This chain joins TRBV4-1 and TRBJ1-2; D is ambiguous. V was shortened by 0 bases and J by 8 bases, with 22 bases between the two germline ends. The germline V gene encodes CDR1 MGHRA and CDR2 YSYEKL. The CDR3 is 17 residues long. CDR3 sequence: CASSQEDGSTPPEGYTF. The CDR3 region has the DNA TGCGCCAGCAGCCAAGAAGATGGCAGTACACCCCCGGAGGGCTACACCTTC.

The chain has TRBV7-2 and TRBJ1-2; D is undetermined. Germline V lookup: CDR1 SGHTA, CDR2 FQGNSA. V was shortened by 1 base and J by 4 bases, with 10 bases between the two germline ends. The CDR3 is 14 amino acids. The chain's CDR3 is CASSLDQVLYGYTF. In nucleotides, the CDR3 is TGTGCCAGCAGCTTAGATCAGGTCCTCTATGGCTACACCTTC. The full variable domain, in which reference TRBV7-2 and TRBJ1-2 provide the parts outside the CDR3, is GAGVSQSPSNKVTEKGKDVELRCDPISGHTALYWYRQSLGQGLEFLIYFQGNSAPDKSGLPSDRFSAERTGGSVSTLTIQRTQQEDSAVYLCASSLDQVLYGYTFGSGTRLTVV.

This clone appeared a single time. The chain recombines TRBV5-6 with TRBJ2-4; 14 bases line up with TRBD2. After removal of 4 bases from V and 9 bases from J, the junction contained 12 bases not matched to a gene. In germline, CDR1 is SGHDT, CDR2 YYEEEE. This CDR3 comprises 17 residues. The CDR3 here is CASSPWTSGGFSVIQYF. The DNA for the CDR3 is TGTGCCAGCAGCCCCTGGACTAGCGGGGGGTTTTCTGTCATTCAGTACTTC.

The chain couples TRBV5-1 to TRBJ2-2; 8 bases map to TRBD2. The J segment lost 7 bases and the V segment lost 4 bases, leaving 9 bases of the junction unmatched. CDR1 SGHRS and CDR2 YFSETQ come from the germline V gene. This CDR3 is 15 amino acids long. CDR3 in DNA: TGCGCCAGCAGCAGCGACGGGACTAGTTTCGGGGAGCTGTTTTTT. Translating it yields CASSSDGTSFGELFF.

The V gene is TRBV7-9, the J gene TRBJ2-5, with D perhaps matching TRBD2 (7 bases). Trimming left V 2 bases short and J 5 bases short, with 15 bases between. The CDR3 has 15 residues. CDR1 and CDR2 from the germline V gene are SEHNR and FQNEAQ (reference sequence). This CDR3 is CASSLIGGQSETQYF. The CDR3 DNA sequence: TGTGCCAGCAGCTTAATCGGGGGGCAGTCGGAGACCCAGTACTTC.

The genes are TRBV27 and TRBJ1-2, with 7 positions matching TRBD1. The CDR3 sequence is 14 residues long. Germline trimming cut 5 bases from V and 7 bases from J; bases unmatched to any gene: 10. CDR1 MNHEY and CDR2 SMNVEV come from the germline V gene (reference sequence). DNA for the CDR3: TGTGCCAGCAGTGGGGACAGAGGACTCTCTGGCTACACCTTC. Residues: CASSGDRGLSGYTF.

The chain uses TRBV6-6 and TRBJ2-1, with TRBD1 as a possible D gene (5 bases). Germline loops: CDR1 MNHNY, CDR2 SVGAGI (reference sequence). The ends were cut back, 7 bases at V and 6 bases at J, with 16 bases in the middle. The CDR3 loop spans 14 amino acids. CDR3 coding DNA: TGTGCCAGCAAGAGGTCGACAGTTGGCAATGAGCAGTTCTTC. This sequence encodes CASKRSTVGNEQFF.